The rows below give T cell receptor beta chains drawn from one sample of a study of T cell responses to AZD1222 COVID-19 vaccine. Clones were read by immunoSEQ multiplex PCR, and TCRdb kept only the in-frame ones, dropping some. The data show roughly 120,000 clones, around 93% seen once. The sequenced sample was peripheral blood, obtained on day 0 of AZD1222 vaccination. These receptor sequences come from an adult in good health. CDR3s leave out the opening cysteine and the closing phenylalanine or tryptophan. Each record gives: V gene, CDR3 protein.

TRBV11-3	ASSLDRVTEAF
TRBV7-8	ASSLEEGPNYGYT
TRBV2	ASRRTEGSNQPQH
TRBV7-6	ASSPPGASYTQY
TRBV5-1	ASSLKSATGELF
TRBV4-2	ASSQLGRSTEAF
TRBV18	ASSPSRGPDSPLH
TRBV5-8	ASSLGQDYEQY
TRBV3-1/TRBV3-2	ASSQGDGGAMNTQY
TRBV11-2	ASSRVTGGRNEQF
TRBV28	ASNKGNQGTLNSPLH
TRBV27	ASSTPGPTLGKLF
TRBV27	ASNHLGGTEAF
TRBV29-1	SVTVGQGGEQF
TRBV5-4	ASSTGLLSYNEQF
TRBV14	ASSLSPYNEQF
TRBV6-5	ASTLGGSGGTEAF
TRBV5-1	ASSLDSSGGYT
TRBV5-5	ASSLAGLPRDEQY
TRBV19	ASATPNLNTEAF
TRBV7-6	ASSSYPVGLAGGHNTGELF
TRBV7-2	ASSPDGRSRGIGSQPQH
TRBV13	ASSLEWDTEMNTEAF
TRBV5-4	ASSLELEETQY
TRBV12-2	ASRLGARWGNQPQH
TRBV10-3	AISERGATYGYT
TRBV5-5	ASSPLTGGANHEQF
TRBV7-9	ASSYDSSGANVLT
TRBV28	ASSLIGGQRNQPQH
TRBV3-1/TRBV3-2	ASSRGWNYGYT
TRBV25-1	ASSGRQGNRMGNEQF
TRBV14	ASSYTYGPPL
TRBV7-6	ASSLGAETSTDTQY
TRBV18	ASSPRTGLSEQY
TRBV2	ASSKQTNEQF
TRBV2	ASTKDSPSSYEQY
TRBV11-2	ASGGGTEAF
TRBV28	ASSSEAGIEEPQH
TRBV6-5	ASRRDRGESTEAF
TRBV19	ASSIKGRTYEQY
TRBV4-1	ASSQGPGQGYSNEKLF
TRBV3-1/TRBV3-2	ASSQNRAAFGQY
TRBV28	ASSPRQSSYNSPLH
TRBV3-1/TRBV3-2	ASSQRAGGSEQY
TRBV19	ASSISRDYGYT
TRBV9	ASSSRTSGTRNEQF
TRBV6-5	ASSSDGARQPQH
TRBV7-8	ASSLRGPGEQY
TRBV19	ASSIFSNEQF
TRBV6-6	ASSNQGGSGNTIY